This is a list of T cell receptor beta chains from one sample in a study of beta chain features in type 1 diabetes. Using immunoSEQ multiplex PCR, the repertoire was profiled, and TCRdb retains in-frame clones only, with some absent. Of over 120,000 clones in the sample, 10% are singletons; the top ten hold 1.3%. Material: naive CD4+ T cells from blood. All receptors derive from a man aged 18 to 30 in good health. CDR3s include the opening cysteine and the closing phenylalanine or tryptophan. Each record gives: clone size, J gene, CDR3 length, V gene, D gene, CDR3 protein, CDR3 DNA. A D gene is named only where the DNA matches it firmly. Size is stated for part of the rows, as once, few or many counts, or as a class when the clone is expanded.

clone size: .; J gene: TRBJ2-1; CDR3 length: 16; V gene: TRBV5-1; D gene: TRBD2; CDR3 protein: CASSLSGVSSYNEQFF; CDR3 DNA: TGCGCCAGCAGCTTGAGCGGGGTTAGCTCCTACAATGAGCAGTTCTTC
clone size: .; J gene: TRBJ2-7; CDR3 length: 13; V gene: TRBV6-6; D gene: .; CDR3 protein: CASSYPETYEQYF; CDR3 DNA: TGTGCCAGCAGTTATCCAGAAACCTACGAGCAGTACTTC
clone size: few; J gene: TRBJ2-1; CDR3 length: 12; V gene: TRBV5-1; D gene: .; CDR3 protein: CASSLGANEQFF; CDR3 DNA: TGCGCCAGCAGCTTGGGAGCCAATGAGCAGTTCTTC
clone size: few; J gene: TRBJ2-1; CDR3 length: 12; V gene: TRBV2; D gene: .; CDR3 protein: CASFASDNEQFF; CDR3 DNA: TGTGCCAGCTTCGCCAGCGACAATGAGCAGTTCTTC
clone size: few; J gene: TRBJ2-1; CDR3 length: 14; V gene: TRBV18; D gene: .; CDR3 protein: CASSPLDEGNEQFF; CDR3 DNA: TGTGCCAGCTCACCCCTCGACGAGGGCAATGAGCAGTTCTTC
clone size: .; J gene: TRBJ2-7; CDR3 length: 15; V gene: TRBV7-2; D gene: TRBD2; CDR3 protein: CASSPPGTSAYEQYF; CDR3 DNA: TGTGCCAGCAGCCCGCCCGGGACTAGCGCCTACGAGCAGTACTTC
clone size: .; J gene: TRBJ2-3; CDR3 length: 18; V gene: TRBV4-2; D gene: .; CDR3 protein: CASSQDYRVPFSTDTQYF; CDR3 DNA: TGTGCCAGCAGCCAAGATTATAGAGTCCCTTTTAGCACAGATACGCAGTATTTT
clone size: few; J gene: TRBJ2-1; CDR3 length: 15; V gene: TRBV6-6; D gene: TRBD2; CDR3 protein: CASLPGLGPYNEQFF; CDR3 DNA: TGTGCCAGCCTCCCGGGACTAGGTCCTTACAATGAGCAGTTCTTC
clone size: .; J gene: TRBJ1-2; CDR3 length: 13; V gene: TRBV28; D gene: .; CDR3 protein: CASTTGRVYGYTF; CDR3 DNA: TGTGCCAGCACCACGGGGAGGGTCTATGGCTACACCTTC
clone size: few; J gene: TRBJ2-1; CDR3 length: 16; V gene: TRBV5-4; D gene: TRBD2; CDR3 protein: CASSFERGGRYNEQFF; CDR3 DNA: TGTGCCAGCAGTTTTGAGCGGGGGGGCCGATACAATGAGCAGTTCTTC
clone size: few; J gene: TRBJ1-5; CDR3 length: 13; V gene: TRBV4-3; D gene: .; CDR3 protein: CASSQDQAQPQHF; CDR3 DNA: TGCGCCAGCAGCCAAGATCAAGCTCAGCCCCAGCATTTT
clone size: few; J gene: TRBJ1-1; CDR3 length: 14; V gene: TRBV6-4; D gene: TRBD1; CDR3 protein: CASSADRGNTEAFF; CDR3 DNA: TGTGCCAGCAGTGCGGACAGGGGCAACACTGAAGCTTTCTTT
clone size: few; J gene: TRBJ1-4; CDR3 length: 15; V gene: TRBV28; D gene: .; CDR3 protein: CASSLGAGDGEKLFF; CDR3 DNA: TGTGCCAGCAGTCTCGGGGCAGGGGATGGTGAAAAACTGTTTTTT
clone size: few; J gene: TRBJ2-5; CDR3 length: 15; V gene: TRBV25-1; D gene: .; CDR3 protein: CASSDRQRNGETQYF; CDR3 DNA: TGTGCCAGCAGTGACCGACAGAGGAATGGGGAGACCCAGTACTTC
clone size: .; J gene: TRBJ2-3; CDR3 length: 15; V gene: TRBV4-2; D gene: .; CDR3 protein: CASSLTDRGTDTQYF; CDR3 DNA: TGTGCCAGCAGCCTCACCGATCGGGGCACAGATACGCAGTATTTT
clone size: .; J gene: TRBJ1-2; CDR3 length: 15; V gene: TRBV28; D gene: .; CDR3 protein: CASSSTVPGNYGYTF; CDR3 DNA: TGTGCCAGCAGTTCGACAGTTCCCGGGAACTATGGCTACACCTTC
clone size: few; J gene: TRBJ2-1; CDR3 length: 17; V gene: TRBV28; D gene: .; CDR3 protein: CASTSPTGLRSYNEQFF; CDR3 DNA: TGTGCCAGCACCTCACCCACGGGACTTCGCTCCTACAATGAGCAGTTCTTC
clone size: many; J gene: TRBJ2-6; CDR3 length: 18; V gene: TRBV7-9; D gene: TRBD1; CDR3 protein: CASSLGRGQGSGANVLTF; CDR3 DNA: TGTGCCAGCAGCTTAGGAAGGGGACAGGGCTCGGGGGCCAACGTCCTGACTTTC
clone size: .; J gene: TRBJ2-1; CDR3 length: 14; V gene: TRBV4-1; D gene: TRBD1; CDR3 protein: CASSPGQGYNEQFF; CDR3 DNA: TGCGCCAGCAGCCCGGGACAGGGCTACAATGAGCAGTTCTTC
clone size: few; J gene: TRBJ1-5; CDR3 length: 15; V gene: TRBV7-9; D gene: .; CDR3 protein: CASSLVGRYNQPQHF; CDR3 DNA: TGTGCCAGCAGCTTAGTAGGCAGGTACAATCAGCCCCAGCATTTT
clone size: few; J gene: TRBJ2-7; CDR3 length: 14; V gene: TRBV4-3; D gene: .; CDR3 protein: CASSRTSLSYEQYF; CDR3 DNA: TGCGCCAGCAGCCGTACCAGTCTCTCCTACGAGCAGTACTTC
clone size: many; J gene: TRBJ1-1; CDR3 length: 13; V gene: TRBV7-9; D gene: .; CDR3 protein: CASSSDPGTEAFF; CDR3 DNA: TGTGCCAGCAGCTCCGATCCGGGGACTGAAGCTTTCTTT
clone size: few; J gene: TRBJ1-3; CDR3 length: 17; V gene: TRBV9; D gene: TRBD1; CDR3 protein: CASSAGQGAIMGNTIYF; CDR3 DNA: TGTGCCAGCAGCGCGGGACAGGGGGCAATAATGGGAAACACCATATATTTT
clone size: few; J gene: TRBJ1-5; CDR3 length: 15; V gene: TRBV7-2; D gene: TRBD1; CDR3 protein: CASSLSQGALSPQHF; CDR3 DNA: TGTGCCAGCAGCTTATCGCAGGGGGCCCTTTCGCCCCAGCATTTT
clone size: few; J gene: TRBJ2-2; CDR3 length: 15; V gene: TRBV27; D gene: TRBD1; CDR3 protein: CASSQGTGITGELFF; CDR3 DNA: TGTGCCAGCAGCCAAGGGACAGGGATCACCGGGGAGCTGTTTTTT
clone size: once; J gene: TRBJ2-3; CDR3 length: 17; V gene: TRBV5-4; D gene: TRBD2; CDR3 protein: CASSQARTSGNTDTQYF; CDR3 DNA: TGTGCCAGCAGCCAAGCCCGGACTAGCGGGAACACAGATACGCAGTATTTT
clone size: few; J gene: TRBJ2-2; CDR3 length: 14; V gene: TRBV6-1; D gene: TRBD1; CDR3 protein: CASRNRGSSGELFF; CDR3 DNA: TGTGCCAGCAGGAACAGGGGTTCATCCGGGGAGCTGTTTTTT
clone size: few; J gene: TRBJ2-3; CDR3 length: 16; V gene: TRBV6-6; D gene: TRBD1; CDR3 protein: CASSYLDRTSTDTQYF; CDR3 DNA: TGTGCCAGCAGTTACTTGGACAGGACAAGCACAGATACGCAGTATTTT
clone size: few; J gene: TRBJ1-2; CDR3 length: 12; V gene: TRBV5-1; D gene: .; CDR3 protein: CASSMDGYGYTF; CDR3 DNA: TGTGCCAGCAGCATGGACGGCTATGGCTACACCTTC
clone size: few; J gene: TRBJ1-2; CDR3 length: 15; V gene: TRBV28; D gene: TRBD1; CDR3 protein: CASSLRDSYNYGYTF; CDR3 DNA: TGTGCCAGCAGTTTAAGGGACAGCTATAACTATGGCTACACCTTC
clone size: .; J gene: TRBJ2-3; CDR3 length: 13; V gene: TRBV30; D gene: .; CDR3 protein: CAGTGTVTDTQYF; CDR3 DNA: TGTGCCGGAACCGGGACTGTCACAGATACGCAGTATTTT
clone size: .; J gene: TRBJ2-6; CDR3 length: 17; V gene: TRBV5-1; D gene: .; CDR3 protein: CASSFGRSLSGANVLTF; CDR3 DNA: TGCGCCAGCAGCTTTGGTAGGAGCCTCTCTGGGGCCAACGTCCTGACTTTC
clone size: many; J gene: TRBJ2-2; CDR3 length: 15; V gene: TRBV23-1; D gene: .; CDR3 protein: CASSQSGGRTGELFF; CDR3 DNA: TGCGCCAGCAGTCAATCAGGCGGGCGCACCGGGGAGCTGTTTTTT
clone size: few; J gene: TRBJ2-7; CDR3 length: 13; V gene: TRBV6-1; D gene: .; CDR3 protein: CASSGGERDEQYF; CDR3 DNA: TGTGCCAGCAGCGGAGGGGAAAGGGACGAGCAGTACTTC
clone size: .; J gene: TRBJ2-7; CDR3 length: 15; V gene: TRBV30; D gene: TRBD1; CDR3 protein: CAWSARTGWDYEQYF; CDR3 DNA: TGTGCCTGGAGCGCCCGGACAGGGTGGGATTACGAGCAGTACTTC
clone size: .; J gene: TRBJ1-2; CDR3 length: 15; V gene: TRBV7-9; D gene: TRBD1; CDR3 protein: CASSLRAGGVYGYTF; CDR3 DNA: TGTGCCAGCAGCTTACGGGCAGGGGGCGTCTATGGCTACACCTTC
clone size: few; J gene: TRBJ1-1; CDR3 length: 14; V gene: TRBV19; D gene: TRBD1; CDR3 protein: CASSITGGGVMAFF; CDR3 DNA: TGTGCCAGTAGTATTACAGGGGGTGGGGTGATGGCTTTCTTT
clone size: .; J gene: TRBJ2-5; CDR3 length: 14; V gene: TRBV7-9; D gene: TRBD1; CDR3 protein: CASSLGTGGETQYF; CDR3 DNA: TGTGCCAGCAGCTTAGGGACAGGGGGAGAGACCCAGTACTTC
clone size: few; J gene: TRBJ2-3; CDR3 length: 16; V gene: TRBV6-5; D gene: TRBD2; CDR3 protein: CASSYGTSGTTDTQYF; CDR3 DNA: TGTGCCAGCAGTTACGGGACTAGCGGGACCACAGATACGCAGTATTTT
clone size: few; J gene: TRBJ2-2; CDR3 length: 14; V gene: TRBV7-3; D gene: TRBD1; CDR3 protein: CASSLNRGTGELFF; CDR3 DNA: TGTGCCAGCAGCTTAAACAGGGGAACCGGGGAGCTGTTTTTT
clone size: few; J gene: TRBJ2-7; CDR3 length: 14; V gene: TRBV6-6; D gene: .; CDR3 protein: CASSYRESFYEQYF; CDR3 DNA: TGTGCCAGCAGTTACCGGGAGTCCTTCTACGAGCAGTACTTC
clone size: .; J gene: TRBJ1-2; CDR3 length: 13; V gene: TRBV5-4; D gene: .; CDR3 protein: CASSPVGRYGYTF; CDR3 DNA: TGTGCCAGCAGCCCAGTGGGCAGGTATGGCTACACCTTC
clone size: .; J gene: TRBJ2-3; CDR3 length: 15; V gene: TRBV5-1; D gene: TRBD2; CDR3 protein: CASSTSGGAVDTQYF; CDR3 DNA: TGCGCCAGCAGCACGAGCGGGGGGGCCGTAGATACGCAGTATTTT
clone size: few; J gene: TRBJ2-5; CDR3 length: 16; V gene: TRBV6-5; D gene: TRBD2; CDR3 protein: CASSYPSGGAGETQYF; CDR3 DNA: TGTGCCAGCAGTTACCCTAGCGGGGGGGCTGGAGAGACCCAGTACTTC
clone size: .; J gene: TRBJ2-5; CDR3 length: 14; V gene: TRBV7-2; D gene: TRBD2; CDR3 protein: CASSVGLADETQYF; CDR3 DNA: TGTGCCAGCAGTGTAGGACTAGCAGATGAGACCCAGTACTTC
clone size: few; J gene: TRBJ2-1; CDR3 length: 14; V gene: TRBV9; D gene: .; CDR3 protein: CASSDPLGKNEQFF; CDR3 DNA: TGTGCCAGCAGCGACCCACTAGGCAAAAATGAGCAGTTCTTC
clone size: .; J gene: TRBJ1-2; CDR3 length: 13; V gene: TRBV7-9; D gene: .; CDR3 protein: CASSLSAGYGYTF; CDR3 DNA: TGTGCCAGCAGCTTATCAGCAGGGTATGGCTACACCTTC
clone size: .; J gene: TRBJ1-2; CDR3 length: 13; V gene: TRBV10-1; D gene: .; CDR3 protein: CASSLDRYYGYTF; CDR3 DNA: TGCGCCAGCAGTTTGGACAGATACTATGGCTACACCTTC
clone size: once; J gene: TRBJ2-1; CDR3 length: 16; V gene: TRBV7-8; D gene: .; CDR3 protein: CASSFRAVSSYNEQFF; CDR3 DNA: TGTGCCAGCAGCTTTCGAGCGGTGAGCTCCTACAATGAGCAGTTCTTC
clone size: .; J gene: TRBJ2-3; CDR3 length: 15; V gene: TRBV4-3; D gene: .; CDR3 protein: CASSQERGSTDTQYF; CDR3 DNA: TGCGCCAGCAGCCAAGAAAGAGGTAGCACAGATACGCAGTATTTT
clone size: few; J gene: TRBJ2-1; CDR3 length: 14; V gene: TRBV19; D gene: .; CDR3 protein: CASNDAPGYNEQFF; CDR3 DNA: TGTGCCAGTAACGATGCCCCCGGGTACAATGAGCAGTTCTTC
clone size: few; J gene: TRBJ1-4; CDR3 length: 13; V gene: TRBV28; D gene: TRBD1; CDR3 protein: CASFGTGEEKLFF; CDR3 DNA: TGTGCCAGCTTCGGGACAGGGGAGGAAAAACTGTTTTTT
clone size: .; J gene: TRBJ2-3; CDR3 length: 15; V gene: TRBV13; D gene: TRBD2; CDR3 protein: CASSPGLAGTDTQYF; CDR3 DNA: TGTGCCAGCAGCCCGGGACTAGCGGGCACAGATACGCAGTATTTT